The entry below gives a single T cell receptor beta chain sequence along with its context. This record comes from a study of blood T cells in healthy people across ages. The CDR3 covers 13 residues. Germline V gene lookup returns CDR1 SGHKS and CDR2 YYEKEE (reference sequence). Deletions cut 3 bases from V and 5 bases from J, with 11 bases between. Alongside a J-beta primer mix, a sample-barcoded 5' primer served in a second PCR lasting about 7 to 11 cycles. Each CDR3 protein is one row after TCRdb ran MiXCR on the 5' RACE reads. Among around 650,000 distinct CDR3 sequences listed, around 41% were seen once.

This clonotype was sampled from a man older than 75 in good health. The chain combines TRBV5-5 with TRBJ2-5; no definite D call. The source material was blood. CDR3 residues: CASSSYLTETQYF. The CDR3 bases are TGTGCCAGCAGCTCTTATTTAACGGAGACCCAGTACTTC. The full variable domain, its missing parts supplied by reference TRBV5-5 and TRBJ2-5, is DAGVTQSPTHLIKTRGQQVTLRCSPISGHKSVSWYQQVLGQGPQFIFQYYEKEERGRGNFPDRFSARQFPNYSSELNVNALLLGDSALYLCASSSYLTETQYFGPGTRLLVL.